The following is a T cell receptor beta chain sequence with its context. This entry belongs to a study of cytomegalovirus exposure and HLA in healthy donors. Turning to the study itself: Around 78 million unique TCR sequences came from HLA-typed donors in an early release.

The PCR contained 60 Vbeta and 13 Jbeta primers. Libraries were prepared by immunoSEQ multiplex PCR; TCRdb keeps only in-frame clonotypes and omits some of them. The data show about 140,000 clones, around four fifths seen once. The sample taken for sequencing was PBMCs. The TCR originated in a male donor in good health and CMV-seropositive.

DNA for the CDR3: TGTGCCTGGAGCCCCCGCGGCGGGGCAGGAACTGAAGCTTTCTTT. It is translated as CAWSPRGGAGTEAFF. The chain is built from TRBV30 and TRBJ1-1; weak D call: TRBD1 (5 bases). CDR1 is GTSNPN, CDR2 SVGIG, per germline (reference sequence). The CDR3 contains 15 residues. V shed 3 bases and J shed 5 bases, with 19 bases lying between them.